A single sample gave rise to the 23 T cell receptor beta chains below, sequenced in a study of Ad26.COV2.S vaccination and SARS-CoV-2 variants. This table comes from immunoSEQ multiplex PCR, and its TCRdb copy is limited to in-frame clones, with some not included. This table has roughly 400,000 clones, around 91% appearing once. Treatment denoted: roughly 20 received Ad26.COV2.S at low or high dose, single or two shots; several received placebo; per-sample allocation not given. Samples analyzed were those drawn on day 63 after the first vaccine or placebo injection. Sequenced here: peripheral blood, sampled in a trial of Ad26.COV2.S vaccine versus placebo. These receptors came from a person aged 18-65 years who received the Ad26.COV2.S COVID-19 vaccine or a placebo.

V is TRBV19 and J is TRBJ2-1; D gene ambiguous. The CDR3 covers 19 residues. Germline lookup yields CDR1 LNHDA and CDR2 SQIVND (reference sequence). V was trimmed by 4 bases and J by 2 bases, leaving 24 bases between them. The CDR3 sequence is CASSTYSPITSGAYNEQFF. The CDR3 nucleotides are TGTGCCAGTAGTACCTACAGCCCGATCACCTCTGGGGCCTACAATGAGCAGTTCTTC.

This sequence joins TRBV29-1 and TRBJ2-7, with 8 bases matching TRBD1. V lost 4 bases, J lost 4 bases, and 6 bases stayed unmatched. This CDR3 is 13 amino acids long. Per the germline V gene, CDR1 is SQVTM and CDR2 is ANQGSEA. The CDR3 DNA reads TGCAGCGTTGTTGGGGACAGGTTTTACGAGCAGTACTTC. It codes for CSVVGDRFYEQYF.

The chain carries TRBV6-5 and TRBJ2-7; the match to TRBD1 covers 7 bases. The trim removed 6 bases at V and 9 bases at J, leaving 11 bases unmatched. The CDR3 spans 13 residues. From germline, CDR1 is MNHEY and CDR2 SVGAGI. The CDR3 protein is CASSPDRSGRQYF. The CDR3 DNA reads as TGTGCCAGCAGCCCGGACAGGTCGGGACGGCAGTACTTC.

This rearrangement joins TRBV5-1 to TRBJ2-5; TRBD2 matches at 9 bases. The V gene end was trimmed by 0 bases and the J gene end by 2 bases; junction bases not matched to a gene: 5. The CDR3 has 16 amino acids. CDR1 and CDR2 (germline): SGHRS, YFSETQ. DNA for the CDR3: TGCGCCAGCAGCTTGGGACCTAGCGGGACACAAGAGACCCAGTACTTC. Translating gives CASSLGPSGTQETQYF.

The V call is TRBV2, the J call TRBJ2-1, with D unclear. V was pared by 7 bases and J by 0 bases, with 10 bases between. Germline V gene data show CDR1 as SNHLY and CDR2 as FYNNEI. This CDR3 is built from 14 residues. Written as DNA, the CDR3 is TGTGCCAGCACCCTAGGCGGCTCCTACAATGAGCAGTTCTTC. Protein sequence: CASTLGGSYNEQFF.

This clone appeared once. The chain employs TRBV28 and TRBJ2-7; the match to TRBD2 covers 10 bases. Germline values: CDR1 MDHEN, CDR2 SYDVKM. The trim removed 5 bases at V and 4 bases at J, leaving 5 bases unmatched. This CDR3 has 14 amino acids. DNA for the CDR3: TGTGCCAGCAGTCACGGGACTAGCGAGTACGAGCAGTACTTC. It translates to CASSHGTSEYEQYF.

The gene calls are TRBV10-3 and TRBJ2-2; D uncertain. V was clipped by 6 bases and J by 6 bases, with 8 bases between them. This CDR3 contains 12 residues. Germline assignment: CDR1 ENHRY and CDR2 SYGVKD. The CDR3 DNA is TGTGCCATCAGGGGCGCACCCGGGGAGCTGTTTTTT. It codes for CAIRGAPGELFF.

This clone was observed a single time. The rearrangement joins TRBV7-3 to TRBJ2-1; 15 bases line up with TRBD2. The V gene end was trimmed by 0 bases and the J gene end by 7 bases; junction bases not matched to a gene: 4. The germline V gene has CDR1 SGHTA and CDR2 FQGTGA. The CDR3 is 17 residues long. In DNA form, the CDR3 reads TGTGCCAGCAGCTTAACACCCGGGACTAGCGGGAGGAATGAGCAGTTCTTC. This encodes CASSLTPGTSGRNEQFF.

This chain connects TRBV11-3 to TRBJ2-3; D gene uncertain. CDR1 is SGHNT, CDR2 YENEEA, per germline. The CDR3 loop spans 12 amino acids. The V gene lost 5 bases and the J gene lost 2 bases, with 5 bases spanning the gap. This CDR3 reads CASSEHTDTQYF. The CDR3 DNA is TGTGCCAGCAGCGAGCACACAGATACGCAGTATTTT.

The chain has TRBV3-1 (or the pseudogene TRBV3-2) and TRBJ2-7, with 8 bases aligning to TRBD2. The CDR3 consists of 14 residues. The trim removed 4 bases at V and 5 bases at J, leaving 7 bases unmatched. Per the germline V gene, CDR1 is LGHDT and CDR2 is YNNKEL (reference sequence). CDR3 amino acids: CASSLPGRADEQYF. The CDR3 DNA reads TGTGCCAGCAGCCTTCCCGGGAGGGCTGACGAGCAGTACTTC.

V gene TRBV2 combines with J gene TRBJ2-5; 13 nucleotides match TRBD2. This CDR3 comprises 14 residues. V shed 8 bases, J shed 5 bases, and the junction held 5 bases outside the gene matches. The germline V gene encodes CDR1 SNHLY and CDR2 FYNNEI. This chain's CDR3 is CASSGTSGTETQYF. Written as DNA, the CDR3 is TGTGCCAGCTCGGGGACTAGCGGGACCGAGACCCAGTACTTC.

This CDR3 reads CASVRDSTVPPLHF. The DNA for the CDR3 is TGTGCCAGTGTCCGGGACAGCACCGTTCCACCCCTCCACTTT. This sequence joins TRBV19 and TRBJ1-6, with TRBD1 identical over 7 bases. Germline trimming cut 8 bases from V and 11 bases from J; bases unmatched to any gene: 12. Germline-derived CDR1 and CDR2 are LNHDA and SQIVND (reference sequence). The CDR3 is 14 residues long. The full variable domain, its missing parts supplied by reference TRBV19 and TRBJ1-6, is DGGITQSPKYLFRKEGQNVTLSCEQNLNHDAMYWYRQDPGQGLRLIYYSQIVNDFQKGDIAEGYSVSREKKESFPLTVTSAQKNPTAFYLCASVRDSTVPPLHFGNGTRLTVT.

V gene TRBV27 combines with J gene TRBJ2-1; D assignment may be TRBD1 or TRBD2 (5 bases each). V lost 0 bases to trimming and J lost 8 bases, with 17 bases between them. CDR1 and CDR2 (germline): MNHEY, SMNVEV (reference sequence). There are 16 residues in the CDR3. The CDR3 loop is CASSLSSGAPSYEQFF. The DNA for the CDR3 is TGTGCCAGCAGTTTATCTTCCGGGGCCCCTTCTTATGAGCAGTTCTTC.

The chain recombines TRBV7-2 with TRBJ1-2; the match to TRBD1 covers 8 bases. This CDR3 is 13 amino acids long. CDR1 SGHTA and CDR2 FQGNSA come from the germline V gene. Losses at the gene ends were 1 base for V and 9 bases for J; bases not matched to a gene: 4. The CDR3 reads CASSLDRGNSYTF. The CDR3 bases are TGTGCCAGCAGCTTAGACAGGGGGAACAGCTACACCTTC.

Comment on this clone: The sample has other DNA sequences that encode this CDR3 too. This chain links TRBV9 with TRBJ1-3; unclear D gene. Germline assignment: CDR1 SGDLS and CDR2 YYNGEE. The CDR3 has 15 residues. V was shortened by 0 bases and J by 0 bases, with 7 bases between the two germline ends. CDR3 nucleotide sequence: TGTGCCAGCAGCGTAGGCCAAAGCTCTGGAAACACCATATATTTT. This gives the protein CASSVGQSSGNTIYF.

The chain carries TRBV4-3 and TRBJ2-2; 8 bases agree with TRBD1. Unmatched junction bases numbered 10, after V lost 1 base and J lost 9 bases. The length of the CDR3 is 16 residues. Germline V CDR1 and CDR2: LGHNA, YSLEER. CDR3 in DNA: TGCGCCAGCAGCCAAGCGGGCACAGGGGGTAGGCGGGAGCTGTTTTTT. It is translated as CASSQAGTGGRRELFF.

The rearrangement joins TRBV6-6 to TRBJ2-5; 11 bases are shared with TRBD2. CDR1 MNHNY and CDR2 SVGAGI come from the germline V gene (reference sequence). V lost 6 bases to trimming and J lost 1 base; unmatched junction nucleotides: 4. The CDR3 is 15 amino acids. The CDR3 protein is CASSLAGGSQETQYF. The CDR3 DNA reads as TGTGCCAGCAGCCTAGCGGGAGGCAGCCAAGAGACCCAGTACTTC.

The genes are TRBV18 and TRBJ2-5, with 7 nucleotides matching TRBD1. The CDR3 covers 14 residues. Germline V lookup: CDR1 KGHSH, CDR2 LQKENI. V shed 2 bases and J 7 bases; nucleotides not matched to a gene: 7. The CDR3: CASSPTGDGGTQYF. The DNA for the CDR3 is TGTGCCAGCTCACCAACAGGGGACGGCGGGACCCAGTACTTC.

The chain couples TRBV7-2 to TRBJ2-7; D possibly corresponds to TRBD2 (5 bases). The CDR3 consists of 15 residues. Trimming removed 5 bases at V and 1 base at J, with 15 bases between. Germline lookup yields CDR1 SGHTA and CDR2 FQGNSA. CDR3 region: CASSRYEGLSYEQYF. The CDR3 region has the DNA TGTGCCAGCAGCCGTTATGAGGGCCTGTCCTACGAGCAGTACTTC.

The J gene is TRBJ2-7, the V gene TRBV2; TRBD1 agrees at 7 bases. Germline V lookup: CDR1 SNHLY, CDR2 FYNNEI. The V gene end was trimmed by 9 bases and the J gene end by 0 bases; junction bases not matched to a gene: 11. The CDR3 runs 15 residues. CDR3 sequence (DNA): TGTGCCAGTCATCTGGCCGGGACAGCCTCCTACGAGCAGTACTTC. This encodes CASHLAGTASYEQYF.

The rearrangement joins TRBV19 to TRBJ2-2; TRBD1 aligns across 10 bases. V dropped 6 bases and J dropped 6; count of bases not matched to a gene: 7. Per the germline V gene, CDR1 is LNHDA and CDR2 is SQIVND (reference sequence). CDR3 length: 15 amino acids. The CDR3 nucleotides are TGTGCCAGTAGCCCCGGACAGGGGGTCGCCGGGGAGCTGTTTTTT. It yields the protein CASSPGQGVAGELFF.

This clone showed up just a few times. V usage is TRBV2 and J usage is TRBJ1-2; D gene unclear. V lost 7 bases and J 4 bases, leaving 16 bases between the germline ends. The CDR3 contains 14 residues. Germline CDR1 reads SNHLY; CDR2 reads FYNNEI. DNA of the CDR3: TGTGCCAGCACCTTAGGGTTATCGTCCTATGGCTACACCTTC. Amino acids: CASTLGLSSYGYTF.

As regards this clone: Other DNA sequences from this sample encode an identical CDR3 as well. The chain employs TRBV5-6 and TRBJ2-2; D uncertain. CDR3 length: 15 amino acids. Germline V gene lookup returns CDR1 SGHDT and CDR2 YYEEEE. The ends were cut back, 1 base at V and 1 base at J, with 8 bases in the middle. The CDR3 is CASSLRRKNTGELFF. The CDR3 region has the DNA TGTGCCAGCAGCTTGCGACGCAAGAACACCGGGGAGCTGTTTTTT.